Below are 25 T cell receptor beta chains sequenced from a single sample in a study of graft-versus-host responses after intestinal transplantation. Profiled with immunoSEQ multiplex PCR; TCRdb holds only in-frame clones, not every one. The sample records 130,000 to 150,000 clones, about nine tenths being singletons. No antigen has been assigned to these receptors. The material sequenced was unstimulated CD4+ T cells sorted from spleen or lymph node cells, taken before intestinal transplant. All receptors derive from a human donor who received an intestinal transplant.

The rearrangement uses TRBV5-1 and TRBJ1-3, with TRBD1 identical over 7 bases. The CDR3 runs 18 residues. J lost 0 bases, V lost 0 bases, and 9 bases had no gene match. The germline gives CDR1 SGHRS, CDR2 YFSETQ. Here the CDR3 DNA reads TGCGCCAGCAGCTTGGATTCGGACAGGCAGCTCTCTGGAAACACCATATATTTT. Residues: CASSLDSDRQLSGNTIYF.

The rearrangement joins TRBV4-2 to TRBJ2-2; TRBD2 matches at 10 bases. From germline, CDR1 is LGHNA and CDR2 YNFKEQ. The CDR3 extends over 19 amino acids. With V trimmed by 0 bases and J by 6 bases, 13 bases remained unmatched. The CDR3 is CASSQDLLTSGMGPGELFF. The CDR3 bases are TGTGCCAGCAGCCAAGACTTACTCACTAGCGGGATGGGCCCCGGGGAGCTGTTTTTT.

The CDR3 DNA reads TGTGCCAGCAGCTCCCGGGACAGGGGGCCTGGGGCCAACGTCCTGACTTTC. It specifies CASSSRDRGPGANVLTF. This chain uses TRBV5-4 with TRBJ2-6; 12 bases fit TRBD1. Trimming cost V 3 bases and J 2 bases; bases outside gene matches: 3. Germline CDR1 and CDR2: SGHNT and YYREEE (reference sequence). The CDR3 runs 17 residues.

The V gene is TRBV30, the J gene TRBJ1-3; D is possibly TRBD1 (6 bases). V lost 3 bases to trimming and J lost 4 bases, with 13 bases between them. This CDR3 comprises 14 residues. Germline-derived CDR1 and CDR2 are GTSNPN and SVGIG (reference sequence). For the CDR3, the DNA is TGTGCCTGGAGGCAGACCGGGACAGGAAACACCATATATTTT. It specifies CAWRQTGTGNTIYF.

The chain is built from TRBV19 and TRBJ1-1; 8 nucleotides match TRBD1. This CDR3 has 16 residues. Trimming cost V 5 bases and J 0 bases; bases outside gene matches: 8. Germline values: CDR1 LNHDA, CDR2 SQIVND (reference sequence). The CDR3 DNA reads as TGTGCCAGTAGTCCTCACAGGGGGAATATGAACACTGAAGCTTTCTTT. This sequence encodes CASSPHRGNMNTEAFF. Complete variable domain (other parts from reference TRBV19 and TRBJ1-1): DGGITQSPKYLFRKEGQNVTLSCEQNLNHDAMYWYRQDPGQGLRLIYYSQIVNDFQKGDIAEGYSVSREKKESFPLTVTSAQKNPTAFYLCASSPHRGNMNTEAFFGQGTRLTVV.

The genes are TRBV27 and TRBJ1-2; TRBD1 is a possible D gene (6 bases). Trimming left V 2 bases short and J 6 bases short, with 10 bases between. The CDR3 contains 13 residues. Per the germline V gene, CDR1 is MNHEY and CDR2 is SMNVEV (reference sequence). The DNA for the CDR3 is TGTGCCAGCAGTTTACAGGGGCGCCATGGCTACACCTTC. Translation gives CASSLQGRHGYTF.

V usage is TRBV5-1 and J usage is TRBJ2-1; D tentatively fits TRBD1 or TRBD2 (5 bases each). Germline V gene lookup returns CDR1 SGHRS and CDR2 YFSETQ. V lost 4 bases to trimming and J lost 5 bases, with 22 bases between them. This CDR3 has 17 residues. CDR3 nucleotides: TGCGCCAGCAGCACGCCTGGGGGTGGGAATGTAAACAATGAGCAGTTCTTC. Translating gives CASSTPGGGNVNNEQFF.

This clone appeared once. As DNA, the CDR3 is TGTGCCAGCAGCTTGGGGGTCTATGGCTACACCTTC. Encoded protein: CASSLGVYGYTF. The genes are TRBV5-6 and TRBJ1-2; no clear D gene. V lost 0 bases and J lost 4, with 4 bases in between. CDR3 length: 12 residues. Germline CDR1 is SGHDT and CDR2 is YYEEEE.

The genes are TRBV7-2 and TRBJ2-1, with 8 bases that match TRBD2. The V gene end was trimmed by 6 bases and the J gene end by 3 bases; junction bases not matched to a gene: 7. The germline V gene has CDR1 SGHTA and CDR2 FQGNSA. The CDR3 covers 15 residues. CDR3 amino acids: CASRKAGGVYNEQFF. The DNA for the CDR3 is TGTGCCAGCAGGAAGGCGGGAGGAGTCTACAATGAGCAGTTCTTC.

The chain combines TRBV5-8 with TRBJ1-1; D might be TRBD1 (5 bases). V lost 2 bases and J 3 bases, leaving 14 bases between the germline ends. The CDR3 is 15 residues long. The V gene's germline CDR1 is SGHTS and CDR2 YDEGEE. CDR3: CASSFPGRQYTEAFF. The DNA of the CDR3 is TGTGCCAGCAGCTTCCCGGGACGACAGTACACTGAAGCTTTCTTT.

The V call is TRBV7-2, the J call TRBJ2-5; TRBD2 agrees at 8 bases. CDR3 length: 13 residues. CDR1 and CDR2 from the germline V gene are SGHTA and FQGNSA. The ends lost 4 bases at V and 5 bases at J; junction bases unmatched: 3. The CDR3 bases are TGTGCCAGCAGCTCCGAGCGGGAGGAGACCCAGTACTTC. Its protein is CASSSEREETQYF. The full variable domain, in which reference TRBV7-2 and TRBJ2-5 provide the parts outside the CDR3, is GAGVSQSPSNKVTEKGKDVELRCDPISGHTALYWYRQSLGQGLEFLIYFQGNSAPDKSGLPSDRFSAERTGGSVSTLTIQRTQQEDSAVYLCASSSEREETQYFGPGTRLLVL.

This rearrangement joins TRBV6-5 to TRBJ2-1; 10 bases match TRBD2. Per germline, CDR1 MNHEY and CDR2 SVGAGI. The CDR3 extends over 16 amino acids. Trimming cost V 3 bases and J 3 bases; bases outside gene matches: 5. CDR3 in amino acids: CASSYLTSGNYNEQFF. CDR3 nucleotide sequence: TGTGCCAGCAGTTATCTTACTAGCGGGAACTACAATGAGCAGTTCTTC.

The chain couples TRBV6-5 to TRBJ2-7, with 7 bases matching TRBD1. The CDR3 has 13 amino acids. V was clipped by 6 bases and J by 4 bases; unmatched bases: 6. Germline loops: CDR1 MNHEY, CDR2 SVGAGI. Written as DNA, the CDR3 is TGTGCCAGCAGGCCCGGGACAGTTTACGAGCAGTACTTC. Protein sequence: CASRPGTVYEQYF.

The CDR3 reads CASSVGDRGPSGANVLTF. For the CDR3, the DNA is TGTGCCAGCAGCGTAGGGGACAGGGGGCCCTCTGGGGCCAACGTCCTGACTTTC. The chain links TRBV9 to TRBJ2-6; 12 bases match TRBD1. The CDR3 has 18 amino acids. Germline V gene sequence: CDR1 SGDLS, CDR2 YYNGEE. The V gene end was trimmed by 0 bases and the J gene end by 0 bases; junction bases not matched to a gene: 1.

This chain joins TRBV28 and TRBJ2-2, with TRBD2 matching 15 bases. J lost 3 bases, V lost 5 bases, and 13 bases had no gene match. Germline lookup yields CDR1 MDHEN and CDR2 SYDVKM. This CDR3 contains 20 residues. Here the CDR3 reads CASSTTLGTSGRTYTGELFF. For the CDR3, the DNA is TGTGCCAGCAGTACCACCCTCGGGACTAGCGGGAGGACTTACACCGGGGAGCTGTTTTTT.

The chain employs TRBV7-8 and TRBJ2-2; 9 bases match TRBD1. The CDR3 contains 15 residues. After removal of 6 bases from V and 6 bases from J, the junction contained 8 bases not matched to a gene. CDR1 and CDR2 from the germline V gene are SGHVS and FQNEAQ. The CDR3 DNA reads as TGTGCCAGCAGTCAGGCGACAGGGGGTGCCGGGGAGCTGTTTTTT. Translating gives CASSQATGGAGELFF.

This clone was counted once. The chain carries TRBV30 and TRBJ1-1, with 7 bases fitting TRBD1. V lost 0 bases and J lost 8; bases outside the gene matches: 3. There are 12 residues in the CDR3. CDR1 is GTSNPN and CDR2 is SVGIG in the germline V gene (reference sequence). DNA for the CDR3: TGTGCCTGGAGTGTCGAACAGGGGGAAGCTTTCTTT. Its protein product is CAWSVEQGEAFF.

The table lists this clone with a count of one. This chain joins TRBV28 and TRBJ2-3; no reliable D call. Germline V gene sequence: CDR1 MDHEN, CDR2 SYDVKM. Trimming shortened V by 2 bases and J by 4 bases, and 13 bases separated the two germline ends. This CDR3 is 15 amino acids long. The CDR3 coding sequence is TGTGCCAGCAGTTTACCTACCCCACAAGCAGATACGCAGTATTTT. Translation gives CASSLPTPQADTQYF.

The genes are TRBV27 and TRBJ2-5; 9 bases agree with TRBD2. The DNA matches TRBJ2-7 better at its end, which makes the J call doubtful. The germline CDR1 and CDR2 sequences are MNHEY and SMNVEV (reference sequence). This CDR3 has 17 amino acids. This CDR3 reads CASSPTSGTSFSYEQYF. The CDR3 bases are TGTGCCAGCAGTCCCACGAGCGGGACTAGCTTTTCCTACGAGCAGTACTTC.

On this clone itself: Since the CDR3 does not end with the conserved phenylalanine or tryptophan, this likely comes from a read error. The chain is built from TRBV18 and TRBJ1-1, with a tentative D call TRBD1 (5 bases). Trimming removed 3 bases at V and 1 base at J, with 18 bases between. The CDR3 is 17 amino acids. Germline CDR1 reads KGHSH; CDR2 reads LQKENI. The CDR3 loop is CASSPGQLLLTNTEAFL. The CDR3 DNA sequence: TGTGCCAGCTCACCCGGACAATTATTGCTAACGAACACTGAAGCTTTCCTT.

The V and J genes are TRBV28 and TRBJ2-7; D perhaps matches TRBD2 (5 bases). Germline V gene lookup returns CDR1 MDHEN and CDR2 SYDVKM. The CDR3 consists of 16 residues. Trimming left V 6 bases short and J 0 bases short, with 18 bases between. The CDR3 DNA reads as TGTGCCAGCAGCTTGGCATGGGGTGGGAGCTCCTACGAGCAGTACTTC. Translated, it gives CASSLAWGGSSYEQYF.

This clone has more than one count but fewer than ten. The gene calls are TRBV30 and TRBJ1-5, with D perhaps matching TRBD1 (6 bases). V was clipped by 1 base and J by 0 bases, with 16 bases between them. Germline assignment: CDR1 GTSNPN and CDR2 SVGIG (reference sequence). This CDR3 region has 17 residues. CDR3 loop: CAWSGREGGYSNQPQHF. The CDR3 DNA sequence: TGTGCCTGGAGTGGAAGGGAGGGGGGGTATAGCAATCAGCCCCAGCATTTT.

CDR3 region: CASLVGGRSSYEQYF. In nucleotides, the CDR3 is TGTGCCAGTCTCGTCGGCGGGAGAAGCTCCTACGAGCAGTACTTC. The V call is TRBV2, the J call TRBJ2-7; TRBD2 matches at 7 bases. This CDR3 is 15 amino acids long. Trimming cost V 9 bases and J 0 bases; bases outside gene matches: 11. Germline assignment: CDR1 SNHLY and CDR2 FYNNEI.

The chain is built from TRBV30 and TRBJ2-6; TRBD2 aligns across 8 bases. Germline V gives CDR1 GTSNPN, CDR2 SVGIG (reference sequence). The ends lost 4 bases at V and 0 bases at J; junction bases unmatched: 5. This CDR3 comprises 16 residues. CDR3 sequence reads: CAWNGGRSSGANVLTF. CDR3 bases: TGTGCCTGGAACGGCGGGAGGAGCTCTGGGGCCAACGTCCTGACTTTC.

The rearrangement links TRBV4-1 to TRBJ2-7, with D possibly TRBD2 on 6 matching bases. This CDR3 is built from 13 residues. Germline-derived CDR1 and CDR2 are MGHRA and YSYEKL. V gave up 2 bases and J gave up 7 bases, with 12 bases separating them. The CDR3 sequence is CASSQMASEEQYF. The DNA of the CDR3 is TGCGCCAGCAGCCAAATGGCTAGCGAAGAGCAGTACTTC.